The entry below describes one T cell receptor beta chain. The V end lost 9 bases, the J end lost 4 bases, and 15 bases lay between the germline ends. The CDR3 sequence is 13 residues long. Germline CDR1 is LNHDA and CDR2 is SQIVND (reference sequence). These data are taken from a study of blood T cell repertoires in COVID-19. Study-wide background: The United States, Italy and Spain were the sources of the acute and convalescent COVID-19 samples. Sample material is recorded as cDNA or gDNA derived from T cells, B-cell-depleted T cells, or PBMCs.

As processed by the authors: It was from reference gene primer amplification that nucleated cell counts were estimated. This table comes from immunoSEQ multiplex PCR, and its TCRdb copy is limited to in-frame clones, with some not included. V, J and clone size reflect that table, while D and trimming were determined from the DNA. The table shows some 250,000 clones, with 70% to 90% occurring only once. Sequencing used peripheral blood. The chain carries TRBV19 and TRBJ1-1, with D tentatively TRBD1 (6 bases). The clonotype comes from a man aged 55 to 70 with acute or convalescent COVID-19. CDR3 protein: CASRRGGVTEAFF. The DNA of the CDR3 is TGTGCCAGCAGAAGAGGGGGAGTCACTGAAGCTTTCTTT.